What follows are 27 T cell receptor beta chains derived from one specimen sequenced in a study of blood T cell repertoires in COVID-19. Generated by immunoSEQ multiplex PCR, the TCRdb table keeps only in-frame clones and is missing some. Of around 150,000 clones in the sample, approximately 79% were seen once. What was sequenced was peripheral blood. The receptors stem from a man aged 50-60 years with active or convalescent COVID-19.

The DNA of the CDR3 is TGTGCCAGCAGCTTGGCCGGGTCATTGAGCGAGCAGTACTTC. Protein: CASSLAGSLSEQYF. The chain recombines TRBV11-3 with TRBJ2-7; D not certain. Trimming took 3 bases from V and 6 from J, leaving 15 bases between them. There are 14 residues in the CDR3. Germline values: CDR1 SGHNT, CDR2 YENEEA.

In DNA form, the CDR3 reads TGTGCCAGCAGTTCCCCAGGACGAGGGACCTACGAGCAGTACTTC. Protein sequence: CASSSPGRGTYEQYF. This chain connects TRBV6-5 to TRBJ2-7, with a possible D match to TRBD2 (5 bases). Trimming removed 4 bases at V and 2 bases at J, with 15 bases between. The V gene's germline CDR1 is MNHEY and CDR2 SVGAGI. CDR3 size: 15 residues.

The V and J genes are TRBV6-1 and TRBJ2-1; 9 nucleotides line up with TRBD2. The CDR3 loop spans 16 amino acids. Germline V lookup: CDR1 MNHNS, CDR2 SASEGT. V lost 2 bases, J lost 3 bases, and 5 bases stayed unmatched. The CDR3 DNA reads TGTGCCAGCAGTGAAAGGGGCGGGAGGGTCTACAATGAGCAGTTCTTC. This gives the protein CASSERGGRVYNEQFF.

A word on this clone: The same CDR3 arises from other DNA sequences in this sample as well. This rearrangement joins TRBV5-1 to TRBJ2-1; D is perhaps TRBD1 (5 bases). Between the trimmed V and J ends, which lost 0 bases and 4 bases, there was a span of 11 bases. The CDR3 runs to 15 residues. The germline CDR1 and CDR2 sequences are SGHRS and YFSETQ. CDR3: CASSLAGSPYNEQFF. The CDR3 DNA follows: TGCGCCAGCAGCTTGGCAGGGTCCCCATACAATGAGCAGTTCTTC.

V is TRBV5-6 and J is TRBJ2-7; TRBD2 matches at 9 bases. CDR3 length equals 15 residues. V was pared by 0 bases and J by 2 bases, with 3 bases of the junction left unmatched. Germline V gene sequence: CDR1 SGHDT, CDR2 YYEEEE. The CDR3 protein is CASSLVASGAYEQYF. CDR3 sequence (DNA): TGTGCCAGCAGCTTGGTGGCTAGCGGGGCCTACGAGCAGTACTTC.

This clone was recorded once. This chain links TRBV12-5 with TRBJ2-1; D is perhaps TRBD2 (6 bases). Germline CDR1 reads LGHNT; CDR2 reads FRNRAP. This CDR3 has 12 amino acids. V was clipped by 6 bases and J by 10 bases, with 13 bases between them. The CDR3, as DNA: TGTGCTAGTGGACCGGACTATTCCGAGCAGTTCTTC. Amino acids: CASGPDYSEQFF.

The chain couples TRBV5-1 to TRBJ1-3; TRBD1 is a possible D gene (5 bases). The V and J ends lost 4 bases and 0 bases respectively, with 14 bases between them. This CDR3 comprises 16 residues. Germline loops: CDR1 SGHRS, CDR2 YFSETQ. CDR3 amino acids: CASSPSTVFSGNTIYF. CDR3 sequence (DNA): TGCGCCAGCAGCCCGTCGACAGTTTTCTCTGGAAACACCATATATTTT. Together with reference TRBV5-1 and TRBJ1-3, the CDR3 gives the full variable domain: KAGVTQTPRYLIKTRGQQVTLSCSPISGHRSVSWYQQTPGQGLQFLFEYFSETQRNKGNFPGRFSGRQFSNSRSEMNVSTLELGDSALYLCASSPSTVFSGNTIYFGEGSWLTVV.

In this sample, this clone turned up once. The gene calls are TRBV27 and TRBJ1-2; the match to TRBD1 covers 9 bases. V shed 6 bases and J 8 bases; nucleotides not matched to a gene: 10. CDR1 and CDR2 (germline): MNHEY, SMNVEV (reference sequence). The CDR3 is made up of 14 amino acids. CDR3 bases: TGTGCCAGCAGGCCTACAGGGGGCCTCCGGGGCTACACCTTC. Its translation is CASRPTGGLRGYTF.

The chain combines TRBV11-2 with TRBJ1-5; maybe TRBD1 (5 bases). The germline gives CDR1 SGHAT, CDR2 FQNNGV. There are 11 residues in the CDR3. V was pared by 11 bases and J by 3 bases, with 8 bases between. Written as DNA, the CDR3 is TGTGCCCCAGGGTTCAATCAGCCCCAGCATTTT. Protein sequence: CAPGFNQPQHF.

CDR3 protein: CASSESRVRTDTQYF. The CDR3 DNA is TGTGCCAGCAGTGAGTCGCGGGTTAGGACAGATACGCAGTATTTT. This chain joins TRBV2 and TRBJ2-3; tentative D call: TRBD2 (5 bases). Germline V gives CDR1 SNHLY, CDR2 FYNNEI. CDR3 length: 15 amino acids. V shed 3 bases and J shed 3 bases, with 13 bases lying between them.

The rearrangement links TRBV28 to TRBJ1-1; tentatively, D is TRBD1 (5 bases). V lost 3 bases and J lost 0, with 8 bases in between. CDR1 is MDHEN and CDR2 is SYDVKM in the germline V gene. CDR3 length equals 14 residues. CDR3: CASSFRGLNTEAFF. DNA of the CDR3: TGTGCCAGCAGTTTCCGGGGGTTGAACACTGAAGCTTTCTTT.

The chain is built from TRBV29-1 and TRBJ2-5; TRBD1 matches 7 bases. There are 13 residues in the CDR3. Germline assignment: CDR1 SQVTM and CDR2 ANQGSEA. V shed 5 bases, J shed 1 base, and the junction held 4 bases outside the gene matches. The CDR3 loop is CSVSDRFQETQYF. As DNA, the CDR3 is TGCAGCGTTTCGGACAGGTTCCAAGAGACCCAGTACTTC.

This sequence joins TRBV28 and TRBJ2-1, with a tentative D call TRBD2 (6 bases). V lost 5 bases, J lost 4 bases, and 12 bases lay in between. The CDR3 extends over 14 amino acids. The V gene's germline CDR1 is MDHEN and CDR2 SYDVKM. CDR3 nucleotides: TGTGCCAGCAGTCCCCGGGGGAGGTACAATGAGCAGTTCTTC. This encodes CASSPRGRYNEQFF.

This chain joins TRBV5-1 and TRBJ2-7, with D tentatively TRBD1 (5 bases). Germline V lookup: CDR1 SGHRS, CDR2 YFSETQ. The CDR3 sequence is 13 residues long. V was cut by 0 bases and J by 2 bases, with 6 bases left in between. The CDR3 here is CASSLAGPYEQYF. The CDR3 bases are TGCGCCAGCAGCTTGGCAGGGCCCTACGAGCAGTACTTC.

This rearrangement joins TRBV4-1 to TRBJ1-1; D unclear. V was cut by 1 base and J by 1 base, with 10 bases left in between. Per the germline V gene, CDR1 is MGHRA and CDR2 is YSYEKL. This CDR3 comprises 15 residues. The CDR3, as DNA: TGCGCCAGCAGCCAAGTCTGGCGGGCGAACACTGAAGCTTTCTTT. Encoded protein: CASSQVWRANTEAFF.

This sequence joins TRBV12-3 or TRBV12-4 and TRBJ1-1; D uncertain. This CDR3 spans 13 amino acids. The V end was cut by 3 bases, the J end by 0 bases, with 5 bases between. The CDR3 loop reads CASSFSVNTEAFF. For the CDR3, the DNA is TGTGCCAGCAGTTTTTCAGTGAACACTGAAGCTTTCTTT.

The chain couples TRBV10-2 to TRBJ1-1; the match to TRBD1 covers 7 bases. Germline CDR1 is WSHSY and CDR2 is SAAADI. V lost 4 bases and J lost 5; bases outside the gene matches: 4. The length of the CDR3 is 13 residues. CDR3 coding DNA: TGCGCCAGCAGTGCAGGGGGGCGGACTGAAGCTTTCTTT. This translates into CASSAGGRTEAFF.

The chain joins TRBV3-1 (or the pseudogene TRBV3-2) to TRBJ2-5; D is perhaps TRBD1 (6 bases). CDR3 length: 15 residues. Germline V gene lookup returns CDR1 LGHDT and CDR2 YNNKEL (reference sequence). V lost 1 base and J lost 3, with 12 bases in between. The CDR3 DNA is TGTGCCAGCAGCCAAGGGCGGTGGACAGAAGAGACCCAGTACTTC. It translates to CASSQGRWTEETQYF.

V and J are TRBV27 and TRBJ2-5; possible D gene TRBD1, 6 bases. Deletions cut 1 base from V and 4 bases from J, with 10 bases between. Germline V gene lookup returns CDR1 MNHEY and CDR2 SMNVEV (reference sequence). The CDR3 contains 14 residues. The CDR3 protein is CASSLFRGGETQYF. CDR3 coding DNA: TGTGCCAGCAGTTTATTCAGGGGCGGAGAGACCCAGTACTTC.

This sequence joins TRBV28 and TRBJ1-5; a possible D gene is TRBD1 (5 bases). With 3 bases removed from V and 0 bases from J, the gap between germline ends came to 18 bases. This CDR3 region has 18 residues. Germline V CDR1 and CDR2: MDHEN, SYDVKM. Here the CDR3 reads CASSFKGQEIYSNQPQHF. CDR3 coding DNA: TGTGCCAGCAGTTTTAAGGGGCAGGAGATTTATAGCAATCAGCCCCAGCATTTT.

This chain joins TRBV7-3 and TRBJ2-7; possibly TRBD1 for D (5 bases). CDR3 size: 13 residues. CDR1 is SGHTA, CDR2 FQGTGA, per germline. Between the trimmed V and J ends, which lost 3 bases and 2 bases, there was a span of 8 bases. The CDR3 bases are TGTGCCAGCAGCTTTTCCAGGGCCTACGAGCAGTACTTC. Its protein product is CASSFSRAYEQYF.

This rearrangement joins TRBV24-1 to TRBJ2-7; a possible D gene is TRBD1 (5 bases). Per the germline V gene, CDR1 is KGHDR and CDR2 is SFDVKD. Trimming took 9 bases from V and 0 from J, leaving 11 bases between them. The CDR3 length is 13 residues. CDR3 amino acids: CATGAPSSYEQYF. CDR3 DNA: TGTGCCACCGGGGCCCCGAGCTCCTACGAGCAGTACTTC.

The rearrangement links TRBV2 to TRBJ2-5; possibly TRBD2 for D (5 bases). CDR3 length: 15 amino acids. Germline lookup yields CDR1 SNHLY and CDR2 FYNNEI. Trimming cost V 1 base and J 5 bases, with 14 bases left between them. CDR3 residues: CASSEVLGSGETQYF. CDR3 sequence (DNA): TGTGCCAGCAGTGAAGTGCTGGGATCGGGGGAGACCCAGTACTTC.

V is TRBV29-1 and J is TRBJ1-1; a possible D gene is TRBD1 (5 bases). The V end lost 8 bases, the J end lost 0 bases, and 13 bases lay between the germline ends. CDR1 and CDR2 (germline): SQVTM, ANQGSEA. The CDR3 covers 13 residues. The CDR3 DNA sequence: TGCAGCTTAATGACAGCCGTGAACACTGAAGCTTTCTTT. As protein: CSLMTAVNTEAFF. Variable domain in full (rest from reference TRBV29-1 and TRBJ1-1): SAVISQKPSRDICQRGTSLTIQCQVDSQVTMMFWYRQQPGQSLTLIATANQGSEATYESGFVIDKFPISRPNLTFSTLTVSNMSPEDSSIYLCSLMTAVNTEAFFGQGTRLTVV.

CDR3 nucleotide sequence: TGCGCCAGCAGCTTGGCCGGACTAGCAGTAGAGACCCAGTACTTC. Translated: CASSLAGLAVETQYF. The rearrangement joins TRBV5-1 to TRBJ2-5; TRBD2 matches 8 bases. The germline V gene has CDR1 SGHRS and CDR2 YFSETQ. The V gene end was trimmed by 0 bases and the J gene end by 4 bases; junction bases not matched to a gene: 5. The length of the CDR3 is 15 residues.

This rearrangement joins TRBV19 to TRBJ2-7; possible D gene TRBD2, 5 bases. V lost 6 bases and J 1 base, leaving 7 bases between the germline ends. The CDR3 loop spans 12 amino acids. The germline V gene has CDR1 LNHDA and CDR2 SQIVND (reference sequence). This CDR3 is CASRGSSYEQYF. As DNA, the CDR3 is TGTGCCAGTAGGGGGAGTTCCTACGAGCAGTACTTC.

The CDR3, as DNA: TGTGCCAGCAGCCCCCGGGGGGGAGACACCGGGGAGCTGTTTTTT. It codes for CASSPRGGDTGELFF. The V and J genes are TRBV11-3 and TRBJ2-2; 8 positions match TRBD2. CDR1 is SGHNT and CDR2 is YENEEA in the germline V gene. The CDR3 is 15 residues long. The ends lost 5 bases at V and 3 bases at J; junction bases unmatched: 5.